This TCR beta chain originates from a study of blood T cell repertoires in COVID-19. Background on the study: Samples taken during acute and convalescent COVID-19 were collected in the United States, Italy and Spain.

In the original analysis: Quantification of nucleated cells was approximated via reference gene primer amplification. The assay was immunoSEQ multiplex PCR, and TCRdb's table has in-frame clones only and misses some. The V and J calls and clone size are taken from that table; D and trimming were inferred from the DNA. The data hold tens of thousands of clones, with 65% to 90% observed a single time. Germline V gives CDR1 MDHEN, CDR2 SYDVKM. Germline trimming cut 3 bases from V and 6 bases from J; bases unmatched to any gene: 8. The CDR3 runs 16 residues. This sequence originates from a man between 45 and 60 years old with COVID-19, enrolled during active disease. The sequencing input was peripheral blood. This chain connects TRBV28 to TRBJ1-6; 7 nucleotides align to TRBD1. CDR3: CASSFEGASFNSPLHF. CDR3 sequence (DNA): TGTGCCAGCAGTTTTGAGGGGGCATCTTTTAATTCACCCCTCCACTTT.